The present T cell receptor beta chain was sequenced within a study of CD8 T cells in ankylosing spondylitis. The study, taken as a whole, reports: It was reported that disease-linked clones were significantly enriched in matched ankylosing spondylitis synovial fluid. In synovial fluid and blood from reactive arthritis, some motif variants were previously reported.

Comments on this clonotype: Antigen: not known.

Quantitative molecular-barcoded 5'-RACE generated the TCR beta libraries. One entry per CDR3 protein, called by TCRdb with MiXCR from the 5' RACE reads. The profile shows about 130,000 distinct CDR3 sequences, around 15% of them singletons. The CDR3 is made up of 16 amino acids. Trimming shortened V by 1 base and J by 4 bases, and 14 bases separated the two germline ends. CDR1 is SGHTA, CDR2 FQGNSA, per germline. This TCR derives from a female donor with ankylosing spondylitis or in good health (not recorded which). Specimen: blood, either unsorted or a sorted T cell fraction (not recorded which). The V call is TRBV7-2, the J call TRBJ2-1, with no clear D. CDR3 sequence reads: CASSLGRPTDYNEQFF. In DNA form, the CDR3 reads TGTGCCAGCAGCTTAGGGCGCCCGACTGATTACAATGAGCAGTTCTTC.